This TCR beta chain is from a study of early T cells in non-severe SARS-CoV-2 infection (dated by TCRdb to the early 2020s). As for the study more broadly: TCR sequencing used bulk RNA from unsorted whole blood, so alpha and beta chains could not be paired. The paper as a whole reports these results and caveats: VDJdb matching was skewed toward anti-spike CD8 responses, so virus-specific expansions were likely underestimated and private and CD4 specificities were missed.

This was a case-control study nested in a cohort of healthcare workers in London, UK, who had nasopharyngeal swab PCR tests and blood samples taken every week. Healthcare workers were recruited between 23 and 31 March 2020, during the week of the UK lockdown, and were followed weekly for up to roughly 15 weeks. This clonotype has a handful of counts. Its antigen is unknown. Qualities for individual bases were not recorded, and no much larger clone is one base off. Taken from the germline V gene, the CDR1 and CDR2 loops are SGHAT and FQNNGV. The CDR3 starts with the cysteine, ends with the phenylalanine, and has 18 residues. Only the CDR3 portion is preserved as DNA: 54 bases, with reading frame beginning at the first base. V is cut by 0 bases and J by 0 bases, and the space between the germline ends is 12 bases. Library construction relied on 5' RACE. Sequencer: NextSeq 500. The TCR library protocol attached unique molecular identifiers to individual cDNA molecules to correct for sequencing error and PCR bias. Both TCR alpha and beta chains were sequenced, and tight co-correlation was observed between alpha and beta sequence abundances in each sample. As for the authors' bioinformatics: V gene, J gene and CDR3 annotation of TCR sequences was performed with Decombinator V4. Expanded TCRs were defined as changing significantly between any two time points under a Poisson model with p below 0.0001. TCR abundances were normalised to the total number of TCRs sequenced per sample and expressed as counts per million. TRAV1-2 paired with TRAJ12, TRAJ20 or TRAJ33 defined MAIT TCRs, while TRAV10 paired with TRAJ18 defined iNKT TCRs. VDJdb, accessed 1 November 2021, was searched for CMV, EBV and SARS-CoV-2 annotated TCRs, with TCRs annotated for multiple antigens excluded. TCRdb applied fastp at Q25 and MiXCR to the public reads, then kept only in-frame beta chains. Entries that share a CDR3 protein sequence are merged under the most common genes and DNA. The V and J calls come from TCRdb's annotation, not from the publication. This sample has nearly 60,000 distinct CDR3 sequences in its table, and 9.5% to 15% of those were observed once. Together, the top ten hold roughly a tenth of the sample.

This TCR was sampled from an adult who was a healthcare worker with PCR-confirmed SARS-CoV-2 infection or an uninfected control (not recorded which). The sequenced material came from whole blood. The sequence is built from TRBV11-2 and TRBJ2-6, with the D gene call left open. The nucleotide sequence reads as follows: TGTGCCAGCAGCTTAGAGGTAGACCTGTACTCTGGGGCCAACGTCCTGACTTTC. This translates into CASSLEVDLYSGANVLTF. The reference TRBV11-2 and TRBJ2-6 proteins fill in what lies around the CDR3, so the full variable domain reads EAGVAQSPRYKIIEKRQSVAFWCNPISGHATLYWYQQILGQGPKLLIQFQNNGVVDDSQLPKDRFSAERLKGVDSTLKIQPAKLEDSAVYLCASSLEVDLYSGANVLTFGAGSRLTVL.